Listed here are 4 T cell receptor beta chains from one sample, sequenced in a study of T cell responses to AZD1222 COVID-19 vaccine. Libraries were prepared by immunoSEQ multiplex PCR; TCRdb keeps only in-frame clonotypes and omits some of them. The repertoire holds roughly 150,000 clones, just under 95% seen once, with 1.1% to 1.5% in the top ten. Specimen: peripheral blood, collected on day 0 of AZD1222 vaccination. The receptors here all came from an adult in good health.

This chain links TRBV7-9 with TRBJ1-2, with a tentative D call TRBD1 (6 bases). CDR1 is SEHNR and CDR2 is FQNEAQ in the germline V gene (reference sequence). Trimming took off 1 base at V and 1 base at J, with 13 bases between the two ends. The CDR3 loop spans 16 amino acids. The CDR3 is CASSLGARGVNYGYTF. The CDR3 DNA reads as TGTGCCAGCAGCTTAGGGGCCAGGGGTGTTAACTATGGCTACACCTTC.

The rearrangement links TRBV30 to TRBJ1-2, with D perhaps matching TRBD1 (6 bases). V was cut by 3 bases and J by 5 bases, with 13 bases left in between. Germline CDR1 is GTSNPN and CDR2 is SVGIG (reference sequence). The CDR3 contains 13 residues. CDR3: CAWSPGAEYGYTF. In DNA, the CDR3 is TGTGCCTGGAGCCCGGGGGCTGAATATGGCTACACCTTC.

The gene calls are TRBV29-1 and TRBJ2-2; D not certain. Germline lookup yields CDR1 SQVTM and CDR2 ANQGSEA. The V gene lost 7 bases and the J gene lost 3 bases, with 6 bases spanning the gap. The CDR3 sequence is 11 residues long. CDR3 sequence (DNA): TGCAGCGCCCGACACACCGGGGAGCTGTTTTTT. It codes for CSARHTGELFF.

The rearrangement uses TRBV5-1 and TRBJ2-2, with 8 bases aligning to TRBD2. Germline CDR1 reads SGHRS; CDR2 reads YFSETQ. After removal of 1 base from V and 6 bases from J, the junction contained 2 bases not matched to a gene. This CDR3 contains 14 residues. CDR3 DNA sequence: TGCGCCAGCAGCTTGCCGGGGGGGCCCGGGGAGCTGTTTTTT. It translates to CASSLPGGPGELFF. The variable domain in full, completed from reference TRBV5-1 and TRBJ2-2, reads KAGVTQTPRYLIKTRGQQVTLSCSPISGHRSVSWYQQTPGQGLQFLFEYFSETQRNKGNFPGRFSGRQFSNSRSEMNVSTLELGDSALYLCASSLPGGPGELFFGEGSRLTVL.